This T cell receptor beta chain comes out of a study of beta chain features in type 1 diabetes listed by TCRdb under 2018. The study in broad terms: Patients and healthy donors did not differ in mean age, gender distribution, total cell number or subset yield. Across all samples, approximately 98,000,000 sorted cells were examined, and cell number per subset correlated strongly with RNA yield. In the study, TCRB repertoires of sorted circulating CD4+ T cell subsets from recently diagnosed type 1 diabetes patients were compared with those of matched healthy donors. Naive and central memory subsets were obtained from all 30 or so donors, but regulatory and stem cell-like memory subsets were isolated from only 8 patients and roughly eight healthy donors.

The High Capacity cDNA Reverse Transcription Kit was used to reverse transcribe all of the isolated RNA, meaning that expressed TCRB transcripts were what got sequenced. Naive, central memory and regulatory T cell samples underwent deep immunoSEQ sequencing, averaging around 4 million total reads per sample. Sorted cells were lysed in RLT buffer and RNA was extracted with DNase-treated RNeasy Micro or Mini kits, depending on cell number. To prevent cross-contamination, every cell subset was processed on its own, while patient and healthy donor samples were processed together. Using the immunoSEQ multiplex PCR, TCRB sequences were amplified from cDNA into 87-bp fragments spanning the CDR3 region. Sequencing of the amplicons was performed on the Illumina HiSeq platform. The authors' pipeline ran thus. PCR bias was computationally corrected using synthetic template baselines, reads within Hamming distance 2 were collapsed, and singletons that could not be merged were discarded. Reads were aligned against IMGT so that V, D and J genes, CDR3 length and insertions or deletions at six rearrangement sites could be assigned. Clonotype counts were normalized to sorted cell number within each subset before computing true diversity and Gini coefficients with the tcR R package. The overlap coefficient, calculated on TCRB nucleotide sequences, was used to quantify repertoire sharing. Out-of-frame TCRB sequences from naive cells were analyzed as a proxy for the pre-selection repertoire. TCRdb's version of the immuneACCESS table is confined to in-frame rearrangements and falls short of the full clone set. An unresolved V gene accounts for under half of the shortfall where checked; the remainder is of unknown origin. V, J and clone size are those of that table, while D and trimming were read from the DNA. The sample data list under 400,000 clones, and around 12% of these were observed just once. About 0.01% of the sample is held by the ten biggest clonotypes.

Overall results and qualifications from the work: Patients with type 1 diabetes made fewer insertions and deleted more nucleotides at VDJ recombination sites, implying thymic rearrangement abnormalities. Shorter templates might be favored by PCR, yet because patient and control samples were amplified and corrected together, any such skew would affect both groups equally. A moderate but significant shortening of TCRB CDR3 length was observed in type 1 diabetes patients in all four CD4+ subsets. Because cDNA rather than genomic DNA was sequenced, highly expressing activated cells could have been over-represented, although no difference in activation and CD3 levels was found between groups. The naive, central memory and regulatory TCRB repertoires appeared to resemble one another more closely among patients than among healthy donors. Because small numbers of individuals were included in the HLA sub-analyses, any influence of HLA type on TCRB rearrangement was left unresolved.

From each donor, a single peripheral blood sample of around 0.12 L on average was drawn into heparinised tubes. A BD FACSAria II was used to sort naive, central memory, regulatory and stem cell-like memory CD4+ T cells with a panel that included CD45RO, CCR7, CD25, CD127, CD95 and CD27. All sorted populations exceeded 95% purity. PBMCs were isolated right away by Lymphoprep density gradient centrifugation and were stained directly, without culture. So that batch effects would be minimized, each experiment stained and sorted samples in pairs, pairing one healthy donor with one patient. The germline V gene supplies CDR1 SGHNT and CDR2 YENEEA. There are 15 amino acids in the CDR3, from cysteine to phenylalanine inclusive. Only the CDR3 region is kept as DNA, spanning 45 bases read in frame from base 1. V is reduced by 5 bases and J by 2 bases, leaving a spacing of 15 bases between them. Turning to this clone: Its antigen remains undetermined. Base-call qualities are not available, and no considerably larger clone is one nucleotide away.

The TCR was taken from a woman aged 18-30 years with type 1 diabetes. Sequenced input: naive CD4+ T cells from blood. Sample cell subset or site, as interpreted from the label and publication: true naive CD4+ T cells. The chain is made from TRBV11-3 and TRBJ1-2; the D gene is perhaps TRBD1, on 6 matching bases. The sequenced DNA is TGTGCCAGCAGCCCGAGAAAGGGGGAGAACTATGGCTACACCTTC. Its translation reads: CASSPRKGENYGYTF.